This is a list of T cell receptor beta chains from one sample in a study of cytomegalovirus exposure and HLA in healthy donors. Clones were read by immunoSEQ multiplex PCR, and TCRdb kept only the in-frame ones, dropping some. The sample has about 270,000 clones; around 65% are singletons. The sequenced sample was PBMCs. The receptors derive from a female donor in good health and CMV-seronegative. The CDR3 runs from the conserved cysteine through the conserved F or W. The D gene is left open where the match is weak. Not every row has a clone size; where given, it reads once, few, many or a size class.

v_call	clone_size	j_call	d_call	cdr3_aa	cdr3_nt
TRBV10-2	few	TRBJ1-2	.	CASSSQDRGLVGYTF	TGCGCCAGCAGTTCTCAGGACAGAGGTCTGGTTGGCTACACCTTC
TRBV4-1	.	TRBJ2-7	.	CASSHPSGQGKREQYF	TGCGCCAGCAGCCACCCCTCGGGGCAGGGGAAAAGGGAGCAGTACTTC
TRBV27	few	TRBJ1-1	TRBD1	CASSPGQGGAEAFF	TGTGCCAGCAGTCCGGGACAGGGGGGGGCTGAAGCTTTCTTT
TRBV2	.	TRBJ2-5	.	CARGRQETQYF	TGTGCCCGAGGGCGGCAAGAGACCCAGTACTTC
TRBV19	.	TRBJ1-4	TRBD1	CASSIRGGTANEKLFF	TGTGCCAGTAGTATACGAGGGGGCACAGCTAATGAAAAACTGTTTTTT
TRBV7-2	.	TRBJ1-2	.	CASSLVVGAGYTF	TGTGCCAGCAGCTTAGTCGTTGGGGCTGGCTACACCTTC
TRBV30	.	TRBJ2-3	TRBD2	CAWSVRAARGGLDTQYF	TGTGCCTGGAGTGTACGGGCTGCGCGGGGGGGTCTAGATACGCAGTATTTT
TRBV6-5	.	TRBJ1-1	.	CASSYLMEAFF	TGTGCCAGCAGTTACCTTATGGAAGCTTTCTTT
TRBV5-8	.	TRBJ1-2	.	CASSLRTANYGYTF	TGTGCCAGCAGCTTGAGAACAGCAAACTATGGCTACACCTTC
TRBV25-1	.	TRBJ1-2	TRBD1	CASSTRTGGSDGYTF	TGTGCCAGCAGTACCCGGACAGGGGGCTCGGATGGCTACACCTTC
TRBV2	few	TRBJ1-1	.	CASRRDAVGTEAFF	TGTGCCAGCAGGCGGGACGCGGTGGGCACTGAAGCTTTCTTT
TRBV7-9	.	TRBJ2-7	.	CASSSDYYEQYF	TGTGCCAGCAGCTCTGACTACTACGAGCAGTACTTC
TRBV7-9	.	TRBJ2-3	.	CASSKGGDTQYF	TGTGCCAGCAGCAAGGGGGGGGATACGCAGTATTTT
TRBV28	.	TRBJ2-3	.	CASSLPLSGTDTQYF	TGTGCCAGCAGTTTACCCCTAAGCGGCACAGATACGCAGTATTTT
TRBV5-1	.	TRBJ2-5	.	CASRRTEETQYF	TGCGCCAGCAGACGGACAGAAGAGACCCAGTACTTC
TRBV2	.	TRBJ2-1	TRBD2	CASSETSGNYNEQFF	TGTGCCAGCAGCGAAACTAGCGGGAATTACAATGAGCAGTTCTTC
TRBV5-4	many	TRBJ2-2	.	CASSLAGTGELFF	TGTGCCAGCAGCTTGGCGGGGACCGGGGAGCTGTTTTTT
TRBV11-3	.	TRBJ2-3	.	CASSLDGDTQYF	TGTGCCAGCAGCTTAGACGGGGATACGCAGTATTTT
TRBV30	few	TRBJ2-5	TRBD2	CAWSVLGGRKTQYF	TGTGCCTGGAGTGTACTGGGCGGGAGAAAGACCCAGTACTTC
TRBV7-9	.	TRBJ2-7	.	CASSLARVPAPYEQYF	TGTGCCAGCAGCTTAGCCAGGGTGCCGGCTCCGTACGAGCAGTACTTC
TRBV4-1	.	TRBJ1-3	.	CASSQVGRGNTIYF	TGCGCCAGCAGCCAAGTGGGCAGGGGAAACACCATATATTTT
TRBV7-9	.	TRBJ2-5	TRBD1	CASSPSGTGETQYF	TGTGCCAGCAGCCCGTCCGGGACAGGAGAGACCCAGTACTTC
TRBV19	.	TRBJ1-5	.	CASSILSGSNQPQHF	TGTGCCAGTAGTATTCTATCGGGAAGCAATCAGCCCCAGCATTTT
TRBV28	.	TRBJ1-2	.	CASSMGAGRVYGYTF	TGTGCCAGCAGTATGGGAGCAGGGAGGGTCTATGGCTACACCTTC
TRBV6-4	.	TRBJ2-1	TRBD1	CASSDSGQGNLDEQFF	TGTGCCAGCAGTGACTCGGGACAGGGGAATTTGGATGAGCAGTTCTTC
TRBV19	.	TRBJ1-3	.	CASTKGGSLGNTIYF	TGTGCCAGTACCAAAGGCGGCTCCCTCGGAAACACCATATATTTT
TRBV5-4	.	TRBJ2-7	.	CASSLGAGRSYEQYF	TGTGCCAGCAGCTTGGGGGCAGGTAGATCCTACGAGCAGTACTTC
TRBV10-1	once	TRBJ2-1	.	CASSVEYNEQFF	TGCGCCAGCAGTGTGGAGTACAATGAGCAGTTCTTC
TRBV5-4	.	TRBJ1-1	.	CASTSVGRLDPEAFF	TGTGCCAGCACCTCTGTGGGGCGCCTTGACCCTGAAGCTTTCTTT
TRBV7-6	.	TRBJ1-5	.	CASSSVSNQPQHF	TGTGCCAGCAGCTCAGTTAGCAATCAGCCCCAGCATTTT
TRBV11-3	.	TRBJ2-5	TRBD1	CASTRGQGASETQYF	TGTGCCAGCACCCGGGGACAGGGGGCTTCGGAGACCCAGTACTTC